This TCR beta chain was sequenced for a study of T-cell memory formation after mild COVID-19. Points from the study as a whole: Cross-reactive memory apparently joined, as some responding clones appeared in pre-infection memory.

Germline CDR1 and CDR2: SGHAT and FQDESV (reference sequence). The CDR3 runs 14 residues. Trimming cost V 4 bases and J 3 bases; bases outside gene matches: 5. Constant-segment primers were used for 5'RACE, and the resulting TCR alpha and TCR beta cDNA libraries carried sample barcodes and UMIs. TCRdb reprocessed the 5' RACE reads via MiXCR and lists one record per CDR3 protein. The table has roughly 350,000 distinct CDR3 sequences, 25% to 30% seen once; the top ten hold roughly 14%. As concerns this clonotype: What it binds is not known.

This chain connects TRBV11-1 to TRBJ1-1, with 7 bases fitting TRBD1. Sequencing input: PBMCs or a T cell subset sorted from them (not recorded which). The receptor was isolated from an adult woman who had mild COVID-19 (a few samples of this study predate the infection). Cell type and time point are not known. DNA of the CDR3: TGTGCCAGCAGCTCCCGGGACAGATACACTGAAGCTTTCTTT. It is translated as CASSSRDRYTEAFF.